This is a list of T cell receptor beta chains from one sample in a study of blood T cell repertoires in COVID-19. Only in-frame clones appear in the TCRdb table, and some are missing; sequencing was by immunoSEQ multiplex PCR. Found here are approximately 250,000 clones, 75% to 90% of them singletons; the top ten hold about 4%. Sample: PBMCs or T cells enriched from blood (not recorded which). The receptor source for this set is a woman between 25 and 40 years old with acute COVID-19. CDR3s include the opening cysteine and the closing phenylalanine or tryptophan. The D gene is left open where the match is weak. Only some rows state a clone size, as once, few, many or a class for expanded clones.

j_call v_call clone_size d_call cdr3_nt cdr3_aa
TRBJ1-1 TRBV4-1 NA TRBD1 TGCGCCAGCAGCCTGGACAGGGGTTCCATCATGAACACTGAAGCTTTCTTT CASSLDRGSIMNTEAFF
TRBJ2-5 TRBV5-1 NA NA TGCGCCAGCAGCTTCTCCCAGGGGGAGGCAGAGACCCAGTACTTC CASSFSQGEAETQYF
TRBJ1-5 TRBV10-1 NA NA TGCGCCAGCAGTCTTGGGCAGGGGCAGCCCCAGCATTTT CASSLGQGQPQHF
TRBJ2-1 TRBV7-7 NA TRBD2 TGTGCCAGCAGCTCAGGACTAGCGGGATTTGGTGGTGAGCAGTTCTTC CASSSGLAGFGGEQFF
TRBJ2-7 TRBV5-5 NA TRBD1 TGTGCCAGCAGCTTGGTCGGGACAGGGGATGCCTACGAGCAGTACTTC CASSLVGTGDAYEQYF
TRBJ1-4 TRBV6-5 NA TRBD1 TGTGCCAGCAGTAACCCACAGGGGTCTGTTGAAAAACTGTTTTTT CASSNPQGSVEKLFF
TRBJ2-7 TRBV6-2/TRBV6-3 NA NA TGTGCCAGCAGTTACTCTCCAATCCCCAACGAGCAGTACTTC CASSYSPIPNEQYF
TRBJ2-2 TRBV6-4 once NA TGTGCCAGCAGTACGCAGGGTGCCGGGGAGCTGTTTTTT CASSTQGAGELFF
TRBJ2-7 TRBV7-2 NA NA TGTGCCAGCACCCTAGTCGACGGGGAGCAGTACTTC CASTLVDGEQYF
TRBJ2-6 TRBV6-5 NA NA TGTGCCACCCAGGGGTATGACTCTGGGGCCAACGTCCTGACTTTC CATQGYDSGANVLTF
TRBJ2-2 TRBV7-3 once TRBD1 TGTGCCAGCAGCTTAACGGGGACAGAGGCGAACACCGGGGAGCTGTTTTTT CASSLTGTEANTGELFF
TRBJ1-1 TRBV19 NA NA TGTGCCAGTAGGTTTTCAGAGGACACTGAAGCTTTCTTT CASRFSEDTEAFF
TRBJ2-7 TRBV11-2 NA NA TGTGCCAGCAGCCATTTGCGGGGACAGACCTACGAGCAGTACTTC CASSHLRGQTYEQYF
TRBJ1-1 TRBV11-2 NA NA TGTGCCAGCAGCTTAGGACAGGCTCACACTGAAGCTTTCTTT CASSLGQAHTEAFF
TRBJ2-3 TRBV24-1 NA TRBD1 TGTGCCACCAGTGGGAAAGGACAGGGCGCAGATACGCAGTATTTT CATSGKGQGADTQYF
TRBJ2-1 TRBV7-2 NA TRBD2 TGTGCCAGCAGCCCACTAGCGGGAGCAGGCTACAATGAGCAGTTCTTC CASSPLAGAGYNEQFF
TRBJ2-7 TRBV11-3 NA TRBD2 TGTGCCAGCAGCTTAGGACCGGGGGGCGAGCAGTACTTC CASSLGPGGEQYF
TRBJ2-3 TRBV19 NA NA TGTGCCAGTAGTATTGGGTGGACAGCGGCAGATACGCAGTATTTT CASSIGWTAADTQYF
TRBJ1-6 TRBV12-3/TRBV12-4 NA NA TGTGCCAGCAGTCCCCCGAGCGGTTCACCCCTCCACTTT CASSPPSGSPLHF
TRBJ2-7 TRBV27 NA NA TGTGCCAGCAGTTTGGATAGCGCCTACGAGCAGTACTTC CASSLDSAYEQYF
TRBJ1-4 TRBV2 NA NA TGTGCCAGCAGTGAATTTGGGGGGGTCGTCGATGAAAAACTGTTTTTT CASSEFGGVVDEKLFF
TRBJ1-2 TRBV28 NA TRBD1 TGTGCCAGCAGGGGACAGAATTCTTATGGCTACACCTTC CASRGQNSYGYTF
TRBJ2-2 TRBV10-3 once TRBD2 TGTGCCATCAGTCTAGCGGGAAAATACACCGGGGAGCTGTTTTTT CAISLAGKYTGELFF
TRBJ1-1 TRBV6-5 NA NA TGTGCCAGCGCGCAGGGGACAAACACTGAAGCTTTCTTT CASAQGTNTEAFF
TRBJ2-4 TRBV15 NA NA TGTGCCACCAGCCCACCCGGGGGGCTGGACATTCAGTACTTC CATSPPGGLDIQYF
TRBJ1-1 TRBV10-3 NA TRBD1 TGTGCCATCAGGACAGGGGGGGACACTGAAGCTTTCTTT CAIRTGGDTEAFF
TRBJ1-2 TRBV4-3 NA NA TGCGCCAGCAGCCAAGACCAGGAAACGGTAAGGCTCTTC CASSQDQETVRLF
TRBJ2-1 TRBV9 NA NA TGTGCCAGCAGCGTAGAAGGAGCTAACTCCTACAATGAGCAGTTCTTC CASSVEGANSYNEQFF
TRBJ2-7 TRBV24-1 NA NA TGTGCCACCAGTGAAGCAGGGTTCTCCTACGAGCAGTACTTC CATSEAGFSYEQYF
TRBJ2-1 TRBV5-4 NA TRBD2 TGTGCCAGCAGCTTGGGGACTAGCAGGCCCTACAATGAGCAGTTCTTC CASSLGTSRPYNEQFF
TRBJ2-3 TRBV3-1/TRBV3-2 NA TRBD2 TGTGCCAGCAGCCAAGGGCTAGCGGGAGGGTGGGGCACAGATACGCAGTATTTT CASSQGLAGGWGTDTQYF
TRBJ2-1 TRBV4-1 NA TRBD2 TGCGCCAGCAGCCAAGCTTCGGCGGGAGGGCGTGGGAATGAGCAGTTCTTC CASSQASAGGRGNEQFF
TRBJ2-7 TRBV7-9 NA TRBD2 TGTGCCAGCAGCCCCACTGAGCGGGGGGTGGTGGGCGAGCAGTACTTC CASSPTERGVVGEQYF
TRBJ2-7 TRBV5-6 NA TRBD1 TGTGCCAGCAGCTTGCGCGGGACAGGGGGCGACGAGCAGTACTTC CASSLRGTGGDEQYF
TRBJ1-6 TRBV7-3 NA NA TGTGCCAGCAGCTCCTCGAGCTCCTATAATTCACCCCTCCACTTT CASSSSSSYNSPLHF